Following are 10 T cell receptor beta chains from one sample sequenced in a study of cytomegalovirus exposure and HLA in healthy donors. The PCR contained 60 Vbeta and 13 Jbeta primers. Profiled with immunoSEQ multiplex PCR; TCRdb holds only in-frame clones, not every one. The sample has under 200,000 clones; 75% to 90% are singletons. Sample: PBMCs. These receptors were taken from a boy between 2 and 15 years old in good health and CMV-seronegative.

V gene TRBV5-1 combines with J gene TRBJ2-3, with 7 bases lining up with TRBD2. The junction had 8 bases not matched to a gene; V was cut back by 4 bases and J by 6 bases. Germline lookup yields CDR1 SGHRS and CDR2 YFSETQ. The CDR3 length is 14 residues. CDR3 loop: CASSPGEGTDTQYF. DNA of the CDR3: TGCGCCAGCAGCCCCGGGGAGGGAACGGATACGCAGTATTTT.

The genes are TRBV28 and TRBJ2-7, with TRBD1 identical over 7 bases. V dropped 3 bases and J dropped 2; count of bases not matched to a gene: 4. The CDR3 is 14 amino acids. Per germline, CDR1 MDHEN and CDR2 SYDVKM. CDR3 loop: CASSLGQPPYEQYF. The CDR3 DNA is TGTGCCAGCAGTTTGGGACAGCCGCCCTACGAGCAGTACTTC.

In DNA, the CDR3 is TGTGCCAGCAGCCAAGAAACACCAGGAATTAATTCACCCCTCCACTTT. Its protein is CASSQETPGINSPLHF. The chain links TRBV14 to TRBJ1-6, with unresolved D. The germline V gene encodes CDR1 SGHDN and CDR2 FVKESK. V shed 0 bases and J shed 6 bases, with 12 bases lying between them. CDR3 length equals 16 residues.

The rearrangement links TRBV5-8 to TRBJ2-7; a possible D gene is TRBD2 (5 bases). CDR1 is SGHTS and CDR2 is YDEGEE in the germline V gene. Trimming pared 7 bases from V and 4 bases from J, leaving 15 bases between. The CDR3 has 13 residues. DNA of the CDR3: TGTGCCAGCGGACCGGGAACTTGGTACGAGCAGTACTTC. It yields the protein CASGPGTWYEQYF. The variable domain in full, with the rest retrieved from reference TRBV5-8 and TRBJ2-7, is EAGVTQSPTHLIKTRGQQATLRCSPISGHTSVYWYQQALGLGLQFLLWYDEGEERNRGNFPPRFSGRQFPNYSSELNVNALELEDSALYLCASGPGTWYEQYFGPGTRLTVT.

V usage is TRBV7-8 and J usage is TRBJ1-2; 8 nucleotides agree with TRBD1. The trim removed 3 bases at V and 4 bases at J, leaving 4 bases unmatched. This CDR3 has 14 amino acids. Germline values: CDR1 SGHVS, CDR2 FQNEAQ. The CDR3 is CASSFSGGGYGYTF. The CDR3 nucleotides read TGTGCCAGCAGCTTTTCAGGGGGCGGCTATGGCTACACCTTC.

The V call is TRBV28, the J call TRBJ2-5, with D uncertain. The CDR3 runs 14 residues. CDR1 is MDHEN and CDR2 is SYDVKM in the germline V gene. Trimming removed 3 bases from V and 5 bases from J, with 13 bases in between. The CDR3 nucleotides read TGTGCCAGCAGTTTCTTAGCCGGGTCGGAGACCCAGTACTTC. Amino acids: CASSFLAGSETQYF.

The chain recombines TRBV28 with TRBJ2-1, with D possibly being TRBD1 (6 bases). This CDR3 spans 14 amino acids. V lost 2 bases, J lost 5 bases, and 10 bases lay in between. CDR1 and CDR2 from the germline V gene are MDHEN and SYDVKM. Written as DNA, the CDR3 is TGTGCCAGCAGTTTAGGGGGCCTGGACAATGAGCAGTTCTTC. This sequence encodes CASSLGGLDNEQFF.

Here the CDR3 reads CASSAGYQPQHF. CDR3 nucleotides: TGTGCCAGCAGTGCGGGTTATCAGCCCCAGCATTTT. The chain joins TRBV25-1 to TRBJ1-5; D gene ambiguous. V was trimmed by 4 bases and J by 5 bases, leaving 6 bases between them. Germline V lookup: CDR1 MGHDK, CDR2 SYGVNS. The CDR3 runs to 12 residues.

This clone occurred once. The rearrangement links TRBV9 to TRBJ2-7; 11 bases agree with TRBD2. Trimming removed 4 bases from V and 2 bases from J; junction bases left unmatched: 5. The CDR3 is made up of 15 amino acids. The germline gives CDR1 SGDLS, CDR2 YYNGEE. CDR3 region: CASSPKTSGTYEQYF. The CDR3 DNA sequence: TGTGCCAGCAGCCCTAAGACTAGCGGGACCTACGAGCAGTACTTC.

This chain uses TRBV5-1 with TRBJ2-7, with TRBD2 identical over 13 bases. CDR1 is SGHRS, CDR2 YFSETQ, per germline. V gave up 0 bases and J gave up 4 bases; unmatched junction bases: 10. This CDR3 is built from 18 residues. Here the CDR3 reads CASSLEWGPGLAGYEQYF. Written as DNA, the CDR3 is TGCGCCAGCAGCTTGGAATGGGGACCGGGACTAGCGGGATACGAGCAGTACTTC.